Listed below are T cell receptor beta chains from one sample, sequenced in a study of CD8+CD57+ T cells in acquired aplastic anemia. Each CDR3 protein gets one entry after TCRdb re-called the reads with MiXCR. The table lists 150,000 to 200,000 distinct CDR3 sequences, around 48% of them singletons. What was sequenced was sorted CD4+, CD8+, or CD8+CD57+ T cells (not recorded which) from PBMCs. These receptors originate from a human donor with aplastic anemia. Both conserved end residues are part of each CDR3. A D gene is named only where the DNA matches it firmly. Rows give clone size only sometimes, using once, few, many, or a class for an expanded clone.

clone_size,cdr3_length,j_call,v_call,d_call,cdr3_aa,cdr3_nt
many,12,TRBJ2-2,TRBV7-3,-,CASSVHTGELFF,TGTGCCAGCAGCGTTCATACCGGGGAGCTGTTTTTT
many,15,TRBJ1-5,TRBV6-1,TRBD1,CASSLRQGKNQPQHF,TGTGCCAGCAGTCTCCGACAGGGAAAGAATCAGCCCCAGCATTTT
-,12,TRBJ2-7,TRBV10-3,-,CAISESLAEQYF,TGTGCCATCAGTGAGTCCCTAGCGGAGCAGTACTTC
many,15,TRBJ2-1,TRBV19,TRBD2,CASSNGLAGALEQFF,TGTGCCAGTAGTAATGGACTAGCGGGAGCTCTTGAGCAGTTCTTC
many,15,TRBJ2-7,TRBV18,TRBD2,CASSPLLAGAYEQYF,TGTGCCAGCTCACCATTACTAGCGGGCGCATACGAGCAGTACTTC
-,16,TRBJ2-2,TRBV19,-,CASTPRRGRVTGELFF,TGTGCCAGTACCCCACGACGGGGTAGAGTTACCGGGGAGCTGTTTTTT
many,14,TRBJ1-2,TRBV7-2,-,CASSSGQTNYGYTF,TGTGCCAGCAGCTCGGGACAAACAAACTATGGCTACACCTTC
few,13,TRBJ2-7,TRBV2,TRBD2,CASSEGLAGRQYF,TGTGCCAGCAGTGAAGGGCTAGCGGGACGGCAGTACTTC
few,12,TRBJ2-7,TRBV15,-,CATSRGGVEQYF,TGTGCCACCAGCAGAGGTGGGGTCGAGCAGTACTTC
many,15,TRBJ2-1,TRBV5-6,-,CASSRLASQDNEQFF,TGTGCCAGCAGCAGATTAGCCTCCCAGGACAATGAGCAGTTCTTC
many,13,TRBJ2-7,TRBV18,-,CASSPGERYEQYF,TGTGCCAGCTCACCTGGGGAAAGGTACGAGCAGTACTTC
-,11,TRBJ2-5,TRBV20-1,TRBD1,CSVDRVETQYF,TGCAGTGTGGACAGGGTAGAGACCCAGTACTTC